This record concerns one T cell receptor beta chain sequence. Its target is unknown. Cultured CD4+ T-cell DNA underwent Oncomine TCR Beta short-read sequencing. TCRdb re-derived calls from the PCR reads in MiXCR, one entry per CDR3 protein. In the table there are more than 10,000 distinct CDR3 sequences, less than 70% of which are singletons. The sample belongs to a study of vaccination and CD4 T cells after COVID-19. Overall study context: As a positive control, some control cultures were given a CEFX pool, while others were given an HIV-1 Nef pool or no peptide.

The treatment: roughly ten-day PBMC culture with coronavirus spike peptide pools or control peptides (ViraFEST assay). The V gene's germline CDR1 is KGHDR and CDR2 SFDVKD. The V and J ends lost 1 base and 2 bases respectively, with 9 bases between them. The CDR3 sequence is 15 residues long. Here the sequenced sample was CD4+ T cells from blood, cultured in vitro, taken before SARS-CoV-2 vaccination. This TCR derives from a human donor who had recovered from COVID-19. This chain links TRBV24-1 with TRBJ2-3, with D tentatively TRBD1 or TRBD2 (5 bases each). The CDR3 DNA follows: TGTGCCACCAGTGATTTAGGGACCGACACAGATACGCAGTATTTT. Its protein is CATSDLGTDTDTQYF.